This T cell receptor beta chain was observed in a study of shared T cell receptors in the human thymus. TCRdb keeps only in-frame clones here, not all; method: immunoSEQ multiplex PCR. Of 700,000 or so clones in the sample, approximately 85% were seen once. This CDR3 is built from 14 residues. V lost 8 bases to trimming and J lost 4 bases; unmatched junction nucleotides: 7. The germline gives CDR1 SQVTM, CDR2 ANQGSEA. These data were likewise used in another study, on human thymus T cells.

The receptor's source is a girl less than two years old with a congenital heart defect. Sequencing input: thymocytes. V and J are TRBV29-1 and TRBJ2-1, with 11 bases lining up with TRBD2. The CDR3 sequence: CSYQTSGAYNEQFF. The CDR3 nucleotides read TGCAGCTATCAGACTAGCGGGGCTTACAATGAGCAGTTCTTC.